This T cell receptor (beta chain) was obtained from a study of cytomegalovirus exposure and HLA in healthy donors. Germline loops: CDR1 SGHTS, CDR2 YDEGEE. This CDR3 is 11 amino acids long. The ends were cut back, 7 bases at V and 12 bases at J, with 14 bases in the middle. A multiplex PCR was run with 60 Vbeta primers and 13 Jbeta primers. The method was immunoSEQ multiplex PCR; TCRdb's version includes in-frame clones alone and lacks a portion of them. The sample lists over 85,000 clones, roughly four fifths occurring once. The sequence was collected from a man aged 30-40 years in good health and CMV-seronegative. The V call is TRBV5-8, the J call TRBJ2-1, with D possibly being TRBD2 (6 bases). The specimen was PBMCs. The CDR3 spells CASGLETRQFF. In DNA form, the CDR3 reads TGTGCCAGCGGTCTGGAGACTAGGCAGTTCTTC. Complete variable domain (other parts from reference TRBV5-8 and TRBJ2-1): EAGVTQSPTHLIKTRGQQATLRCSPISGHTSVYWYQQALGLGLQFLLWYDEGEERNRGNFPPRFSGRQFPNYSSELNVNALELEDSALYLCASGLETRQFFGPGTRLTVL.